This T cell receptor (beta chain) originates from a study of blood T cells in healthy people across ages. Study outcomes and limitations: Long-lived donors exceeded aged donors in naive CD4+ cells and diversity. Getting older went along with TCR beta diversity per million T cells dropping roughly linearly.

The ends were cut back, 8 bases at V and 2 bases at J, with 7 bases in the middle. Germline CDR1 SEHNR, CDR2 FQNEAQ (reference sequence). CDR3 length: 11 amino acids. PBMCs numbering at least 6 million were isolated per sample. Every sample gave at least 5.5 micrograms of total RNA when it was extracted. This clonotype was counted at least ten times. The antigen is unknown. Then a second PCR, running roughly 6 to 12 cycles, was carried out with a sample-barcoded 5' primer and a J-beta primer mix. TCRdb recomputed calls from the 5' RACE reads with MiXCR, one row per CDR3 protein. This repertoire shows roughly 1.9 million distinct CDR3 sequences, around 40% found once; its top ten account for 23%.

The genes are TRBV7-9 and TRBJ2-7, with D perhaps being TRBD1 or TRBD2 (6 bases each). This TCR came from a human donor in good health. Sequenced material: blood. The CDR3 sequence is CASGGPYEQYF. The CDR3 DNA is TGTGCCAGCGGGGGGCCCTACGAGCAGTACTTC.